Below, one TCR beta chain is given with its context. This sample was included in a study of blood T cell repertoires in COVID-19. At the level of the study: Samples taken during acute and convalescent COVID-19 were collected in the United States, Italy and Spain. In each case, the material was cDNA or gDNA derived from T cells, B-cell-depleted T cells, or PBMCs.

The protocol was immunoSEQ multiplex PCR, while the TCRdb copy is restricted to in-frame clones and leaves out a portion. The sample includes around 90,000 clones, 70% to 90% of them seen just once. The CDR3 sequence is 15 residues long. Unmatched junction bases numbered 12, after V lost 5 bases and J lost 4 bases. This TCR was recovered from a man aged 50 to 60 with COVID-19, enrolled during active disease. The sequenced sample was peripheral blood. The J gene is TRBJ2-7, the V gene TRBV5-3; TRBD1 matches 7 bases. Being an ORF, TRBV5-3 has a function that is uncertain. The CDR3 spells CARSHRVQGDYEQYF. The CDR3 nucleotides are TGTGCCAGAAGTCACCGTGTCCAGGGGGATTACGAGCAGTACTTC.